This TCR beta chain was recovered during a study of blood T cells in healthy people across ages. The V gene's germline CDR1 is SGHTS and CDR2 YDEGEE. The CDR3 runs 16 residues. Deletions cut 5 bases from V and 2 bases from J, with 14 bases between. The second PCR ran about 6 to 12 cycles with a sample-barcoded 5' primer and J-beta primers. Each CDR3 protein gets one entry after TCRdb re-called the 5' RACE reads with MiXCR. The sample records about 540,000 distinct CDR3 sequences, less than 25% being singletons. This same sample was also taken into another study, of T cells of mothers and their children.

Sequenced: blood. V usage is TRBV5-8 and J usage is TRBJ2-6, with a tentative D call TRBD2 (6 bases). This sequence originates from a boy aged 5 to 17 in good health. CDR3 nucleotides: TGTGCCAGCAGTGGCGGGGTGCTAGCTGGGGCCAACGTCCTGACTTTC. This codes for CASSGGVLAGANVLTF.